These 17 T cell receptor beta chains were all obtained from the same sample, sequenced in a study of blood T cell repertoires in COVID-19. Data came from immunoSEQ multiplex PCR; TCRdb stores just in-frame clones and leaves some out. The sample holds approximately 60,000 clones, approximately 80% seen once. Material for sequencing was peripheral blood. Receptor source: a man older than 75 with acute or convalescent COVID-19.

A few counts support this clone. The chain uses TRBV6-5 and TRBJ1-2; 8 bases are a match to TRBD1. V gave up 8 bases and J gave up 7 bases; unmatched junction bases: 6. CDR3 length equals 12 residues. Germline V gene data show CDR1 as MNHEY and CDR2 as SVGAGI. This CDR3 is CASSQGAGGYTF. CDR3 nucleotides: TGTGCCAGCTCCCAGGGGGCAGGTGGCTACACCTTC.

This clone has just a few counts. The gene calls are TRBV27 and TRBJ2-7, with 9 bases that match TRBD1. Germline V gene lookup returns CDR1 MNHEY and CDR2 SMNVEV (reference sequence). The CDR3 spans 15 residues. The trim removed 5 bases at V and 7 bases at J, leaving 12 bases unmatched. Here the CDR3 reads CASSTLTGGRGEQYF. In nucleotides, the CDR3 is TGTGCCAGCAGTACCTTAACAGGGGGCCGGGGAGAGCAGTACTTC.

Worth noting for this clone: At one end the junction does not follow the germline gene, possibly because of a read error. The V call is TRBV7-7, the J call TRBJ2-1; TRBD1 is a possible D gene (5 bases). CDR1 is SSHAT and CDR2 is FNYEAQ in the germline V gene (reference sequence). The CDR3 runs to 13 residues. The DNA of the CDR3 is TGTGCTAGCAGCTTAAACACAGGTGATGAGCAGTTCTTC. This translates into CASSLNTGDEQFF.

This chain joins TRBV6-5 and TRBJ1-5; D remains ambiguous. Germline lookup yields CDR1 MNHEY and CDR2 SVGAGI. CDR3 length: 14 amino acids. Trimming shortened V by 6 bases and J by 3 bases, and 12 bases separated the two germline ends. The CDR3 DNA is TGTGCCAGCAGAATATCCGGGGACAATCAGCCCCAGCATTTT. Translating it yields CASRISGDNQPQHF.

V gene TRBV27 combines with J gene TRBJ2-2, with 8 bases lining up with TRBD1. Germline V lookup: CDR1 MNHEY, CDR2 SMNVEV (reference sequence). V was clipped by 3 bases and J by 5 bases; unmatched bases: 2. The CDR3 runs to 14 residues. The CDR3 nucleotides read TGTGCCAGCAGTTTTCGACAGGGGACCGGGGAGCTGTTTTTT. Translation: CASSFRQGTGELFF.

This rearrangement joins TRBV29-1 to TRBJ1-2, with TRBD1 matching over 8 bases. The CDR3 is 13 amino acids. V gave up 7 bases and J gave up 2 bases; unmatched junction bases: 6. Per germline, CDR1 SQVTM and CDR2 ANQGSEA. Written as DNA, the CDR3 is TGCAGCGCTGACAGGGGCGGGAACTATGGCTACACCTTC. This gives the protein CSADRGGNYGYTF. The whole variable domain, remainder taken from reference TRBV29-1 and TRBJ1-2, is SAVISQKPSRDICQRGTSLTIQCQVDSQVTMMFWYRQQPGQSLTLIATANQGSEATYESGFVIDKFPISRPNLTFSTLTVSNMSPEDSSIYLCSADRGGNYGYTFGSGTRLTVV.

The chain joins TRBV6-5 to TRBJ1-6, with TRBD1 matching over 8 bases. V lost 5 bases and J lost 5; bases outside the gene matches: 2. Germline CDR1 and CDR2: MNHEY and SVGAGI. This CDR3 region has 14 residues. The chain's CDR3 is CASSRQGNNSPLHF. The CDR3 DNA follows: TGTGCCAGCAGTCGACAGGGGAATAATTCACCCCTCCACTTT.

This rearrangement joins TRBV9 to TRBJ2-5, with a weak D call TRBD2 (6 bases). The germline V gene has CDR1 SGDLS and CDR2 YYNGEE. There are 17 residues in the CDR3. The V end was cut by 0 bases, the J end by 2 bases, with 17 bases between. The CDR3 is CASSVATGIGGQETQYF. CDR3 nucleotide sequence: TGTGCCAGCAGCGTAGCTACGGGGATCGGGGGACAAGAGACCCAGTACTTC.

The genes are TRBV7-9 and TRBJ2-7; the D is unclear. This CDR3 has 14 residues. The germline gives CDR1 SEHNR, CDR2 FQNEAQ (reference sequence). Deletions cut 4 bases from V and 0 bases from J, with 10 bases between. The CDR3 reads CASSYGYGSYEQYF. In DNA form, the CDR3 reads TGTGCCAGCAGCTACGGGTACGGCTCCTACGAGCAGTACTTC.

This sequence joins TRBV5-5 and TRBJ2-3, with TRBD2 identical over 16 bases. The CDR3 consists of 18 residues. The V gene's germline CDR1 is SGHKS and CDR2 YYEKEE (reference sequence). Germline trimming cut 4 bases from V and 1 base from J; bases unmatched to any gene: 6. The CDR3 reads CASSKGLAGGLGTDTQYF. CDR3 DNA: TGTGCCAGCAGCAAGGGACTAGCGGGGGGGCTGGGCACAGATACGCAGTATTTT.

This clone was observed once. The chain recombines TRBV5-5 with TRBJ1-2, with a tentative D call TRBD1 (6 bases). Trimming stripped 2 bases from V and 8 bases from J, with 10 bases between. The CDR3 totals 12 residues. Germline-derived CDR1 and CDR2 are SGHKS and YYEKEE (reference sequence). CDR3 sequence reads: CASSLNRDGYTF. CDR3 in DNA: TGTGCCAGCAGCTTAAACAGGGACGGCTACACCTTC.

The chain joins TRBV5-6 to TRBJ2-2; 16 bases fit TRBD2. In germline, CDR1 is SGHDT, CDR2 YYEEEE. The CDR3 runs 18 residues. V lost 3 bases to trimming and J lost 3 bases; unmatched junction nucleotides: 5. This CDR3 reads CASSSGTSGGAYTGELFF. The CDR3 DNA sequence: TGTGCCAGCAGCTCCGGGACTAGCGGGGGGGCCTACACCGGGGAGCTGTTTTTT.

This clone was counted once. The chain is built from TRBV5-4 and TRBJ1-1, with D tentatively TRBD1 (6 bases). The germline V and J ends were trimmed by 0 bases and 6 bases, with 9 bases remaining between them. The CDR3 extends over 13 amino acids. Germline values: CDR1 SGHNT, CDR2 YYREEE (reference sequence). The CDR3 here is CASSLAGVAEAFF. The DNA of the CDR3 is TGTGCCAGCAGCTTGGCAGGGGTCGCTGAAGCTTTCTTT. The full variable domain, its missing parts supplied by reference TRBV5-4 and TRBJ1-1, is ETGVTQSPTHLIKTRGQQVTLRCSSQSGHNTVSWYQQALGQGPQFIFQYYREEENGRGNFPPRFSGLQFPNYSSELNVNALELDDSALYLCASSLAGVAEAFFGQGTRLTVV.

This clone was detected a few times. This sample also contains other DNA sequences that code for the same CDR3. The chain couples TRBV5-1 to TRBJ2-7, with 8 nucleotides matching TRBD2. Germline-derived CDR1 and CDR2 are SGHRS and YFSETQ. With V trimmed by 0 bases and J by 1 base, 3 bases remained unmatched. This CDR3 is 15 amino acids long. The CDR3 DNA is TGCGCCAGCAGCTTGGGGTTAGCGGGGTCCTACGAGCAGTACTTC. This codes for CASSLGLAGSYEQYF. The full variable domain, completed using reference TRBV5-1 and TRBJ2-7, is KAGVTQTPRYLIKTRGQQVTLSCSPISGHRSVSWYQQTPGQGLQFLFEYFSETQRNKGNFPGRFSGRQFSNSRSEMNVSTLELGDSALYLCASSLGLAGSYEQYFGPGTRLTVT.

This clone was detected a few times. The chain combines TRBV2 with TRBJ2-5, with TRBD2 as a possible D gene (5 bases). The germline gives CDR1 SNHLY, CDR2 FYNNEI. The ends were cut back, 2 bases at V and 4 bases at J, with 14 bases in the middle. This CDR3 spans 15 amino acids. The CDR3 region has the DNA TGTGCCAGCAGTGAATACGCCTTTGAGGGAGAGACCCAGTACTTC. As protein: CASSEYAFEGETQYF.

V and J are TRBV9 and TRBJ2-1; 7 bases align to TRBD2. The CDR3 sequence is 15 residues long. Germline loops: CDR1 SGDLS, CDR2 YYNGEE. The ends lost 3 bases at V and 0 bases at J; junction bases unmatched: 3. The CDR3 sequence is CASSAGGTSYNEQFF. As DNA, the CDR3 is TGTGCCAGCAGCGCCGGGGGGACCTCCTACAATGAGCAGTTCTTC.

V is TRBV12-5 and J is TRBJ1-1, with 8 bases lining up with TRBD1. Losses at the gene ends were 0 bases for V and 11 bases for J; bases not matched to a gene: 8. The CDR3 is made up of 14 amino acids. Germline-derived CDR1 and CDR2 are LGHNT and FRNRAP. The DNA of the CDR3 is TGTGCTAGTGGTTTGGTAGGACAGGGAGGGAGGGCTTTCTTT. Protein: CASGLVGQGGRAFF.